A single sample is the source of the 8 T cell receptor beta chains below, sequenced in a study of PD-1 blockade in mismatch repair-deficient tumors. Antigens for these TCRs are unknown. The table came from immunoSEQ multiplex PCR; TCRdb's copy has only in-frame clones and leaves some out. This sample has approximately 10,000 clones, with around 90% found just once. The time point denotes: approximately ten-day in vitro stimulation with candidate neoantigen peptide 7. This specimen was cells cultured in vitro, taken from a patient treated with pembrolizumab. The receptors were sampled from an adult with mismatch repair-deficient cancer.

The chain has TRBV4-1 and TRBJ2-5; TRBD2 is a possible D gene (5 bases). The CDR3 runs 13 residues. V was cut by 5 bases and J by 5 bases, with 12 bases left in between. Per germline, CDR1 MGHRA and CDR2 YSYEKL. The CDR3 sequence is CASSMDPGETQYF. For the CDR3, the DNA is TGCGCCAGCAGCATGGACCCGGGGGAGACCCAGTACTTC.

The rearrangement joins TRBV5-6 to TRBJ2-1, with D possibly matching TRBD2 (6 bases). Deletions cut 2 bases from V and 0 bases from J, with 9 bases between. The CDR3 loop spans 15 amino acids. Germline CDR1 SGHDT, CDR2 YYEEEE. In DNA, the CDR3 is TGTGCCAGCAGCTTCGGGAGCCCCTCCTACAATGAGCAGTTCTTC. Protein product: CASSFGSPSYNEQFF.

The DNA for the CDR3 is TGTGCCAGTACCAGTGACAGGGGCGGACCCTACAATGAGCAGTTCTTC. Translated, it gives CASTSDRGGPYNEQFF. J is TRBJ2-1 and V is TRBV19, with TRBD1 matching over 8 bases. This CDR3 contains 16 residues. Germline lookup yields CDR1 LNHDA and CDR2 SQIVND (reference sequence). Losses at the gene ends were 7 bases for V and 2 bases for J; bases not matched to a gene: 10.

This clone was picked up a small number of times. The genes are TRBV5-6 and TRBJ1-1; TRBD1 agrees at 11 bases. This CDR3 is 17 amino acids long. With 4 bases clipped from V and 3 bases from J, the junction kept 11 bases outside the gene matches. Germline V lookup: CDR1 SGHDT, CDR2 YYEEEE. In DNA form, the CDR3 reads TGTGCCAGCAGCCTTTGGACAGGGGGCGATTTAGACACTGAAGCTTTCTTT. Translated, it gives CASSLWTGGDLDTEAFF.

V gene TRBV28 combines with J gene TRBJ2-7, with D possibly matching TRBD1 (5 bases). In germline, CDR1 is MDHEN, CDR2 SYDVKM. This CDR3 is 13 amino acids long. V lost 6 bases, J lost 5 bases, and 14 bases lay in between. The CDR3 region is CASSLVLGDEQYF. The CDR3 DNA follows: TGTGCCAGCAGCCTCGTCTTAGGGGACGAGCAGTACTTC. Together with reference TRBV28 and TRBJ2-7, the CDR3 gives the full variable domain: DVKVTQSSRYLVKRTGEKVFLECVQDMDHENMFWYRQDPGLGLRLIYFSYDVKMKEKGDIPEGYSVSREKKERFSLILESASTNQTSMYLCASSLVLGDEQYFGPGTRLTVT.

The chain combines TRBV9 with TRBJ1-6, with 9 positions matching TRBD1. Germline values: CDR1 SGDLS, CDR2 YYNGEE. CDR3 length: 18 amino acids. V lost 4 bases, J lost 1 base, and 9 bases stayed unmatched. This chain's CDR3 is CASSPRQGEGSYNSPLHF. The CDR3, as DNA: TGTGCCAGCAGCCCCAGACAGGGGGAGGGTTCCTATAATTCACCCCTCCACTTT.

The chain uses TRBV4-1 and TRBJ2-3; unclear D gene. Trimming left V 0 bases short and J 4 bases short, with 11 bases between. This CDR3 comprises 15 residues. Germline loops: CDR1 MGHRA, CDR2 YSYEKL. The CDR3 DNA reads as TGCGCCAGCAGCCAAGATTGGAGAACCGCAGATACGCAGTATTTT. Its translation: CASSQDWRTADTQYF.

The rearrangement links TRBV15 to TRBJ2-2; the match to TRBD2 covers 13 bases. Germline CDR1 is LNHNV and CDR2 is YYDKDF (reference sequence). Losses at the gene ends were 4 bases for V and 5 bases for J; bases not matched to a gene: 1. This CDR3 spans 15 amino acids. CDR3 in amino acids: CATSKLAGGTGELFF. CDR3 bases: TGTGCCACCAGCAAACTAGCGGGAGGGACCGGGGAGCTGTTTTTT.